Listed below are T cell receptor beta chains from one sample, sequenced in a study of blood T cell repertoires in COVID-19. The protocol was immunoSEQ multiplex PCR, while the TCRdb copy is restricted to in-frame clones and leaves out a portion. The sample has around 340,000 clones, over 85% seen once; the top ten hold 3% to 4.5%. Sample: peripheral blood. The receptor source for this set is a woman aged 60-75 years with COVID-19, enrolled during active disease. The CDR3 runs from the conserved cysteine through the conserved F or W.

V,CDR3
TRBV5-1,CASSLRTATNEKLFF
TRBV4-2,CASSQPPGLAGVYEQYF
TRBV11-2,CASSWTTGGSSYGYTF
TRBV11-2,CASSPNREGGETQYF
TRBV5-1,CASSLLGNYEQYF
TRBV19,CASRRASDYGYTF
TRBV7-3,CASSGDTSSPYTF
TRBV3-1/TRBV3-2,CASSQGGLPKNTEAFF
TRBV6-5,CASSPPGGSGNTIYF
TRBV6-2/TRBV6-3,CASSYSALQPRVSNQPQHF
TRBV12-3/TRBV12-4,CASKAGATDTQYF
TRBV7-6,CASSPQVASLTNYGYTF
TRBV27,CASRSGVSYNEQFF
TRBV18,CASSPPGRVGYTF
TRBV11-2,CASSLSGGPTDTQYF
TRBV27,CASSLRAGSYEQYF
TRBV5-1,CASRRQGIDEQFF
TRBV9,CASSAQDSLLNYGYTF
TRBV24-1,CATSDYGYEQFF
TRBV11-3,CASSFQGKDTEAFF
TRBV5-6,CASSLRGGNNEKLFF
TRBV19,CASRDRGQVGNSPLHF
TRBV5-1,CASSYRSPGDEQYF